Following are 13 T cell receptor beta chains from one sample sequenced in a study of blood T cell repertoires in COVID-19. Repertoires were generated with immunoSEQ multiplex PCR, while TCRdb's copy carries only in-frame clones and drops some. Of roughly 97,000 clones in the sample, roughly 91% were seen once. Sequencing was done on a sample of peripheral blood. These receptors originate from a human donor in a cohort sampled during active COVID-19.

V usage is TRBV4-3 and J usage is TRBJ2-3, with TRBD2 identical over 11 bases. The CDR3 runs 17 residues. J was trimmed by 3 bases and V by 4 bases; bases with no gene match: 9. CDR1 is LGHNA, CDR2 YSLEER, per germline. The CDR3 nucleotides are TGCGCCAGCAGCCTGGGAGTAGCGGGGGGGCTGACAGATACGCAGTATTTT. Encoded protein: CASSLGVAGGLTDTQYF.

The table lists this clone with a few counts. V and J are TRBV12-3 or TRBV12-4 and TRBJ2-5; 7 bases are a match to TRBD1. Trimming removed 5 bases from V and 11 bases from J; junction bases left unmatched: 5. The CDR3 runs 11 residues. CDR3 sequence reads: CASSTGQWQYF. In DNA form, the CDR3 reads TGTGCCAGCAGTACGGGACAGTGGCAGTACTTC.

The chain couples TRBV5-1 to TRBJ2-1; 13 nucleotides align to TRBD2. The CDR3 has 15 amino acids. Germline loops: CDR1 SGHRS, CDR2 YFSETQ. J was trimmed by 8 bases and V by 4 bases; bases with no gene match: 6. The CDR3 DNA follows: TGCGCCAGCAGCCAAGGACTAGCGGGAGAAGATGAGCAGTTCTTC. This translates into CASSQGLAGEDEQFF.

The chain recombines TRBV2 with TRBJ2-7; no definite D call. Looked up from germline, CDR1 is SNHLY and CDR2 is FYNNEI. V was cut by 2 bases and J by 4 bases, with 12 bases left in between. The CDR3 runs to 14 residues. The DNA for the CDR3 is TGTGCCAGCAGTGAATTTTACTTAAATTACGAGCAGTACTTC. Translation gives CASSEFYLNYEQYF.

The chain has TRBV3-1 (or the pseudogene TRBV3-2) and TRBJ1-1; a possible D gene is TRBD1 (6 bases). This CDR3 spans 15 amino acids. The V gene lost 6 bases and the J gene lost 2 bases, with 16 bases spanning the gap. Germline CDR1 reads LGHDT; CDR2 reads YNNKEL (reference sequence). The CDR3 nucleotides read TGTGCCAGCAGTTCCTCCGGGACATTAAACACTGAAGCTTTCTTT. It translates to CASSSSGTLNTEAFF.

This sequence joins TRBV28 and TRBJ1-1; D is unresolved. This CDR3 comprises 12 residues. The ends were cut back, 3 bases at V and 5 bases at J, with 7 bases in the middle. The germline V gene encodes CDR1 MDHEN and CDR2 SYDVKM. The CDR3 DNA follows: TGTGCCAGCAGTTTCAGGTTGACTGAAGCTTTCTTT. As protein: CASSFRLTEAFF.

A note on this clone: Compared with germline, one end of the junction differs, possibly owing to a read error. This chain uses TRBV6-2 or TRBV6-3 with TRBJ1-5; TRBD1 aligns across 10 bases. CDR1 is MNHEY, CDR2 SVGEGT, per germline. The length of the CDR3 is 18 residues. The CDR3 here is CASGYPGQGPSGNQPQHF. As DNA, the CDR3 is TGTGCCAGCGGTTATCCGGGACAGGGGCCATCCGGCAATCAGCCCCAGCATTTT.

The V gene is TRBV5-6, the J gene TRBJ2-1; the D is unclear. V was shortened by 5 bases and J by 1 base, with 16 bases between the two germline ends. The CDR3 is made up of 16 amino acids. Germline V gives CDR1 SGHDT, CDR2 YYEEEE. The CDR3 protein is CASSQRRGESYNEQFF. Written as DNA, the CDR3 is TGTGCCAGCAGTCAAAGACGTGGAGAATCCTACAATGAGCAGTTCTTC.

J is TRBJ1-1 and V is TRBV28; no clear D gene. V gave up 6 bases and J gave up 2 bases, with 16 bases separating them. This CDR3 has 15 residues. Germline V gene lookup returns CDR1 MDHEN and CDR2 SYDVKM. The CDR3 DNA is TGTGCCAGCAGCCCTGAGGCCGTTAGTAACACTGAAGCTTTCTTT. It specifies CASSPEAVSNTEAFF.

This chain uses TRBV6-6 with TRBJ1-1; TRBD1 might be the D (5 bases). From germline, CDR1 is MNHNY and CDR2 SVGAGI (reference sequence). The CDR3 consists of 12 residues. V was shortened by 6 bases and J by 5 bases, with 10 bases between the two germline ends. The CDR3 region is CASSQDSTEAFF. CDR3 nucleotide sequence: TGTGCCAGCAGCCAAGACAGTACTGAAGCTTTCTTT.

The gene calls are TRBV11-2 and TRBJ2-1; D ambiguous. The CDR3 is made up of 17 amino acids. CDR1 and CDR2 (germline): SGHAT, FQNNGV. Trimming took 0 bases from V and 4 from J, leaving 16 bases between them. The CDR3 protein is CASSLDQLTQPYNEQFF. The DNA for the CDR3 is TGTGCCAGCAGCTTAGATCAACTAACCCAACCTTACAATGAGCAGTTCTTC. The whole variable domain, remainder taken from reference TRBV11-2 and TRBJ2-1, is EAGVAQSPRYKIIEKRQSVAFWCNPISGHATLYWYQQILGQGPKLLIQFQNNGVVDDSQLPKDRFSAERLKGVDSTLKIQPAKLEDSAVYLCASSLDQLTQPYNEQFFGPGTRLTVL.

The chain combines TRBV5-8 with TRBJ2-3; 9 nucleotides agree with TRBD1. Germline values: CDR1 SGHTS, CDR2 YDEGEE. With V trimmed by 4 bases and J by 5 bases, 5 bases remained unmatched. The CDR3 runs to 14 residues. This CDR3 reads CASSGGQGIDTQYF. CDR3 nucleotides: TGTGCCAGCAGCGGGGGACAGGGCATAGATACGCAGTATTTT. Combining the CDR3 with reference TRBV5-8 and TRBJ2-3 gives the whole variable domain EAGVTQSPTHLIKTRGQQATLRCSPISGHTSVYWYQQALGLGLQFLLWYDEGEERNRGNFPPRFSGRQFPNYSSELNVNALELEDSALYLCASSGGQGIDTQYFGPGTRLTVL.

In this sample, this clone turned up once. The chain joins TRBV10-3 to TRBJ2-7, with D perhaps TRBD1 (6 bases). Germline assignment: CDR1 ENHRY and CDR2 SYGVKD. V lost 2 bases to trimming and J lost 2 bases, with 13 bases between them. The CDR3 extends over 15 amino acids. In nucleotides, the CDR3 is TGTGCCATCAGTGAGATAGGGGGAACCGCCTACGAGCAGTACTTC. Its translation: CAISEIGGTAYEQYF.